This T cell receptor beta chain emerged from a study of blood T cell repertoires in COVID-19 (TCRdb year 2020). A note on the overall study: Samples covering the acute and convalescent phases of COVID-19 were provided by collaborators in the United States, Italy and Spain. The material from the prospective study consisted of cDNA or gDNA derived from T cells, B-cell-depleted T cells, or PBMCs. HLA class I and class II types, where available, came from metadata supplied by the sample provider rather than from assay-based typing. Deeply sampled blood TCRbeta repertoires from subjects exposed to, actively infected with, or recovered from COVID-19 were included in the dataset. Nearly every sample came with metadata listing a de-identified subject ID, COVID-19 status, age in years and sex. The samples were drawn from two sources: the first 160 participants of the ongoing ImmuneRACE study, and 1,254 subjects contributed by 6 global collaborators. The repertoires were released in a freely available public database meant as a resource for research on the immune response to SARS-CoV-2. Results and caveats for the whole study, not just this receptor: The quantity of clinical and demographic metadata differed by source and by participant and was supplied without curation.

TCRbeta CDR3 regions were amplified from genomic DNA using the immunoSEQ Assay, a bias-controlled multiplex PCR. The study's own analysis went as follows. The number of nucleated cells in each sample was estimated from the amplification of reference gene primers within the assay. Sequence reads were collapsed and filtered to measure the absolute abundance of every unique TCRbeta CDR3 rearrangement. For each sample, productive Simpson clonality was calculated as the square root of Simpson's diversity index across productive rearrangements. As stored in TCRdb, this immuneACCESS dataset retains in-frame rearrangements with V and J assigned. A fraction of the clones does not appear; measured against another copy, unresolved V genes explain less than half of the discrepancy, and the remainder lacks a known reason. V and J calls and clone size follow that table, whereas D and trimming were derived from the DNA. Across this sample there are 150,000 or so clones, with just under 85% seen only once. The ten largest clones capture approximately 2.7% of the sample.

From its cysteine to its phenylalanine, the CDR3 spans 16 amino acids. Only the CDR3 part of the read is kept: 48 bases, read in frame from the first base. From V the trimming removes 5 bases and from J it removes 2 bases, while the gene matches leave 10 bases of the junction unaccounted for. The germline V gene provides CDR1 MDHEN and CDR2 SYDVKM. Turning to this clone: What this receptor recognizes is not known. No qualities accompany the bases; no much larger clone lies one base away.

Each collaborating institution followed its own protocols to collect whole blood in K2EDTA tubes. For TCRbeta analysis, collaborators shipped samples as frozen whole blood, isolated PBMCs, or DNA extracted from either of those sample types. This receptor chain uses TRBV28 and TRBJ1-2, and 8 junction bases match TRBD1. The sample was peripheral blood. The receptor comes from a woman aged 40 to 49 with active or convalescent COVID-19. The CDR3 sequence is CASSLTPGGINYGYTF. The nucleotide sequence reads as follows: TGTGCCAGCAGTCTTACCCCAGGGGGCATAAACTATGGCTACACCTTC.